The sequence of this TCR beta chain was determined in a study of shared clonotypes between healthy human individuals. Broader study findings: Rarefaction exposed incomplete sorted-subset sequencing despite large depth. Some naive CD4 clonotypes, around 5%, turned up in common across four donors.

For sorted subsets, about 0.2 ug DNA per replicate equaled about 27,000 T cell genomes. The assay was immunoSEQ multiplex PCR, and TCRdb's table has in-frame clones only and misses some. Found here are about 2 million clones, less than 95% of them singletons; the top ten hold more than 0.95%. Germline CDR1 reads MDHEN; CDR2 reads SYDVKM. V lost 8 bases and J lost 4; bases outside the gene matches: 3. The CDR3 runs 13 residues. A remark on this clone: Its specificity is unknown.

Terminally differentiated effector memory CD45RA+ cells were excluded by CCR7 positive selection of CD45RO-negative cells. The receptor was derived from a man younger than 30 in good health. The sample was naive CD8+ T cells sorted from blood. V is TRBV28 and J is TRBJ2-3; TRBD2 matches 10 bases. The CDR3 DNA follows: TGTGCCAGCCGAGCGGGGGGGGCAGATACGCAGTATTTT. The encoded protein is CASRAGGADTQYF.